This T cell receptor (beta chain) derives from a study of Graves' ophthalmopathy and Graves' hyperthyroidism. Findings of the study overall: The study's model predicted ophthalmopathy progression at approximately 70% sensitivity and 72.22% specificity.

Germline assignment: CDR1 SGHTA and CDR2 FQGNSA. This CDR3 has 13 residues. Between the trimmed V and J ends, which lost 5 bases and 6 bases, there was a span of 13 bases. Amplified TCR beta CDR3 regions were obtained using RNA transcripts as template. Investigators did first-round RT-PCR with HTBI primers, then second-round multiplex PCR. Via MiXCR, TCRdb re-called the multiplex PCR reads, giving one row per CDR3 protein. The repertoire includes some 370,000 distinct CDR3 sequences, approximately 17% of them detected once, and roughly 2.3% sits in the top ten. To note about this clonotype: Its antigen is unidentified.

The evidence that diagnosis relied on was clinical symptoms, serum thyroxine, TRAb, thyroid ultrasound and orbital computed tomography. A roughly 10 ml volume of fresh peripheral blood provided the PBMCs. The chain employs TRBV7-2 and TRBJ1-1; tentatively, D is TRBD1 (5 bases). The sequence was obtained from an adult woman with stable Graves' hyperthyroidism. The sample was peripheral blood. The CDR3 DNA follows: TGTGCCAGCAGCCCGGGGTGGGACGCTGAAGCTTTCTTT. It codes for CASSPGWDAEAFF.